The source of this TCR beta chain is a study of CD8 T cells in Susac syndrome (dated by TCRdb to 2018 to 2020). Concerning the study at large: Whether CD8+ T cell activation and differentiation in Susac syndrome was antigen driven was tested using repertoire sequencing. The paper as a whole reports these results and caveats: The number of individuals in the TCR sequencing and HLA analysis was acknowledged as relatively small.

The germline V gene (reference sequence) specifies SGHNT as CDR1 and YYREEE as CDR2. Including the terminal cysteine and phenylalanine, the CDR3 comprises 16 residues. The sequence is cut down to CDR3 DNA, 48 bases in frame from base 1. Germline trimming amounts to 0 bases on V and 3 bases on J, with 6 as the count of junction bases outside the gene matches. RNA was extracted using the RNeasy kit, and about 0.45 to 1 ug of the RNA was reverse transcribed with random hexamers. The immunoSEQ multiplex PCR assay, which covers 54 Vbeta and 13 Jbeta segments, was used to amplify TCR beta CDR3 regions. PCR amplification bias was corrected by using a synthetic template baseline for primer optimization and computational correction. The original pipeline was this. Reads were annotated to V, D and J genes according to IMGT and were analyzed with immunoSEQ Analyzer, with only productive sequences retained. To calculate clonality, Shannon entropy was normalized by log2 of the number of productive unique sequences and then subtracted from one. Public and private clones were assessed among the 100 most prevalent clones of each patient and control. Clones were defined as Susac-specific if absent from the healthy and MS cohorts, from 1052 published viral clones and from other ImmuneACCESS disease sequences. TCRdb reprocessed the public reads (quality trimming at Q25 with fastp, clone calling with MiXCR) and kept in-frame beta chains. A single entry per CDR3 protein holds the most common genes and DNA from its merged rows. In this record, the V and J calls reflect TCRdb's handling and not the investigators' own analysis. This sample holds more than 150,000 distinct CDR3 sequences; 92% were observed only once. The top ten hold 0.065% to 0.085% of the sample.

Peripheral blood CD8+ and CD4+ T cells from healthy donors, Susac syndrome patients and multiple sclerosis patients were profiled using high-throughput TCR beta sequencing. Healthy donors were age- and sex-matched controls. Bulk CD8+ and CD4+ T cells were purified by magnetic negative isolation, while CD8+ TEMRA cells were enriched using FACS. Blood was drawn into EDTA tubes, processed within 24 hours, and PBMCs were isolated by density gradient centrifugation. PBMCs intended for TCR sequencing were cryopreserved in liquid nitrogen and thawed later in a water bath at 37 degrees C. The sorted or isolated CD4+, CD8+ and CD8+ TEMRA cells reached a purity of at least 90%. Remarks on this clonotype: Its antigen target is currently unknown. The record has no base qualities; no much larger clone is one base away.

Sequenced material: CD4+ T cells from PBMCs. This sequence originates from a human donor in good health. The V and J genes are TRBV5-4 and TRBJ1-3, and 7 bases in between align with TRBD1. The CDR3 loop reads CASSLGKGALGNTIYF. The DNA is TGTGCCAGCAGCTTGGGGAAGGGGGCGCTTGGAAACACCATATATTTT.